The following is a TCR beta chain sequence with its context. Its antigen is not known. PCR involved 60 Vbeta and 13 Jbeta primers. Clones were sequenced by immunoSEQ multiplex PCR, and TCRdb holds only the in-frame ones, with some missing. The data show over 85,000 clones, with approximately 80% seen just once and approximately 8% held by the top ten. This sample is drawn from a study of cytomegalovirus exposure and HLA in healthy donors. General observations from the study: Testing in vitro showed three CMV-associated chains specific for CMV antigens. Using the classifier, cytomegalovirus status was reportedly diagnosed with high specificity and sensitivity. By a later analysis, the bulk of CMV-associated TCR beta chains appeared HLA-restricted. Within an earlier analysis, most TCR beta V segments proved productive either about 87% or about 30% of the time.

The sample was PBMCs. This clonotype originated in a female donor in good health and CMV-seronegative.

CDR3 amino acids: CAWTDGRASSYEQYF. In DNA form, the CDR3 reads TGTGCCTGGACGGACGGGAGGGCTTCGTCCTACGAGCAGTACTTC. This chain connects TRBV30 to TRBJ2-7; 8 nucleotides align to TRBD2. CDR1 is GTSNPN, CDR2 SVGIG, per germline (reference sequence). V shed 4 bases and J 1 base; nucleotides not matched to a gene: 9. The CDR3 is 15 residues long.